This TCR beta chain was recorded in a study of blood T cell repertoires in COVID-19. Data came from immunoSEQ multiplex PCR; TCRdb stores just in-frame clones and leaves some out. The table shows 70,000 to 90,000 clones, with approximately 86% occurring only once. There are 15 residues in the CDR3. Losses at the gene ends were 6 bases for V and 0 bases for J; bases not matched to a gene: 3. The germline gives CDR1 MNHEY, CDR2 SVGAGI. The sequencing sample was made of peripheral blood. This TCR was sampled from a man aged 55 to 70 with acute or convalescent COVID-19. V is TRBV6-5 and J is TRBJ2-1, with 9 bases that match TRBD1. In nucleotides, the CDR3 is TGTGCCAGCAGCTTGGGACAGGGCTCCTACAATGAGCAGTTCTTC. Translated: CASSLGQGSYNEQFF.